What follows is one T cell receptor (beta chain) and its context. Roughly 0.45 to 1 ug RNA was reverse transcribed with random hexamers. MiXCR, run by TCRdb on the immunoSEQ multiplex PCR reads, gives a single entry per CDR3 protein. This repertoire shows about 200,000 distinct CDR3 sequences, more than 90% found once; its top ten account for roughly 0.095%. The data originate from a study of CD8 T cells in Susac syndrome. The CDR3 consists of 13 residues. The V gene lost 0 bases and the J gene lost 6 bases, with 8 bases spanning the gap. Germline CDR1 reads LNHNV; CDR2 reads YYDKDF (reference sequence).

What was sequenced was CD4+ T cells from PBMCs. The genes are TRBV15 and TRBJ1-2; D is ambiguous. This TCR derives from a human donor with multiple sclerosis. CDR3: CATSRDRGDGYTF. The CDR3 bases are TGTGCCACCAGCAGAGATCGTGGGGATGGCTACACCTTC.